This passage covers 27 T cell receptor beta chains from one sample sequenced in a study of control samples from healthy donors and cancer patients. The table came from immunoSEQ multiplex PCR; TCRdb's copy has only in-frame clones and leaves some out. This table holds 170,000 or so clones, 75% to 95% found once. The sample consisted of blood. These receptors were taken from a woman aged 40 to 55 in good health.

The rearrangement links TRBV5-1 to TRBJ2-1; D unresolved. Germline V gives CDR1 SGHRS, CDR2 YFSETQ. Deletions cut 0 bases from V and 5 bases from J, with 9 bases between. CDR3 length: 14 amino acids. CDR3 nucleotides: TGCGCCAGCAGCTTGGGGTCTGGTAACAATGAGCAGTTCTTC. Amino acids: CASSLGSGNNEQFF.

The rearrangement uses TRBV5-1 and TRBJ1-1, with TRBD1 identical over 7 bases. CDR1 SGHRS and CDR2 YFSETQ come from the germline V gene. The CDR3 sequence is 12 residues long. Losses at the gene ends were 4 bases for V and 7 bases for J; bases not matched to a gene: 4. CDR3 residues: CASSRDSYEAFF. The CDR3 nucleotides read TGCGCCAGCAGCCGGGACAGTTATGAAGCTTTCTTT.

The gene calls are TRBV4-2 and TRBJ1-3; D is undetermined. CDR1 LGHNA and CDR2 YNFKEQ come from the germline V gene. The CDR3 has 16 amino acids. The V and J ends lost 0 bases and 4 bases respectively, with 13 bases between them. Written as DNA, the CDR3 is TGTGCCAGCAGCCAAGAAGTTGACATTTCAGGAAACACCATATATTTT. Its translation: CASSQEVDISGNTIYF.

This chain uses TRBV4-2 with TRBJ2-1; TRBD1 is a possible D gene (5 bases). Trimming pared 2 bases from V and 9 bases from J, leaving 17 bases between. In germline, CDR1 is LGHNA, CDR2 YNFKEQ. The CDR3 sequence is 15 residues long. The CDR3 sequence: CASSQKGALYSEQFF. Written as DNA, the CDR3 is TGTGCCAGCAGCCAAAAAGGGGCCCTTTATAGTGAGCAGTTCTTC.

The chain recombines TRBV7-6 with TRBJ2-2; 8 nucleotides line up with TRBD2. Trimming at V came to 6 bases and at J to 0 bases, leaving 3 bases not matched to a gene. CDR1 is SGHVS and CDR2 is FNYEAQ in the germline V gene. The CDR3 covers 15 residues. In nucleotides, the CDR3 is TGTGCCAGCAGTTTGGGACTAGCGAACACCGGGGAGCTGTTTTTT. This encodes CASSLGLANTGELFF.

This clone was seen once. The genes are TRBV18 and TRBJ1-2; maybe TRBD1 (5 bases). Per germline, CDR1 KGHSH and CDR2 LQKENI. The V gene lost 5 bases and the J gene lost 6 bases, with 7 bases spanning the gap. The CDR3 loop spans 11 amino acids. The DNA of the CDR3 is TGTGCCAGCTCATCGACAGATGGCTACACCTTC. Protein product: CASSSTDGYTF.

Here the CDR3 reads CASRERGVGYEQFF. The CDR3 DNA reads TGTGCCAGCAGGGAGAGGGGGGTAGGGTATGAGCAGTTCTTC. The rearrangement uses TRBV6-5 and TRBJ2-1; possibly TRBD1 or TRBD2 for D (6 bases each). Trimming took off 6 bases at V and 8 bases at J, with 17 bases between the two ends. The germline V gene encodes CDR1 MNHEY and CDR2 SVGAGI. This CDR3 has 14 amino acids.

V gene TRBV7-2 combines with J gene TRBJ2-3, with D uncertain. CDR3 size: 16 residues. CDR1 is SGHTA and CDR2 is FQGNSA in the germline V gene. V was pared by 1 base and J by 0 bases, with 11 bases between. The CDR3 spells CASSLVGIQSTDTQYF. The CDR3 DNA reads TGTGCCAGCAGCTTAGTGGGAATCCAGAGCACAGATACGCAGTATTTT.

J is TRBJ2-1 and V is TRBV12-3 or TRBV12-4; TRBD1 might be the D (6 bases). The V end was cut by 7 bases, the J end by 7 bases, with 11 bases between. The CDR3 runs to 12 residues. The CDR3 DNA sequence: TGTGCCAGCACTAGGACAGTAAATGAGCAGTTCTTC. Translation gives CASTRTVNEQFF.

The chain combines TRBV18 with TRBJ1-5; D perhaps matches TRBD1 (5 bases). Looked up from germline, CDR1 is KGHSH and CDR2 is LQKENI. V shed 0 bases and J shed 7 bases, with 13 bases lying between them. The CDR3 has 15 residues. Written as DNA, the CDR3 is TGTGCCAGCTCACCACCGTCCGGGGCTGGACAGCCCCAGCATTTT. It translates to CASSPPSGAGQPQHF.

This clone has only one observation. This rearrangement joins TRBV7-2 to TRBJ2-7; 9 bases are shared with TRBD1. This CDR3 spans 15 amino acids. Losses at the gene ends were 2 bases for V and 4 bases for J; bases not matched to a gene: 6. Germline V gene data show CDR1 as SGHTA and CDR2 as FQGNSA. In nucleotides, the CDR3 is TGTGCCAGCAGCTTATTGGGACAGGGCCTTTACGAGCAGTACTTC. Protein: CASSLLGQGLYEQYF.

This sequence joins TRBV7-8 and TRBJ2-6, with 8 bases fitting TRBD1. Trimming at V came to 3 bases and at J to 4 bases, leaving 5 bases not matched to a gene. Per the germline V gene, CDR1 is SGHVS and CDR2 is FQNEAQ. The CDR3 sequence is 16 residues long. CDR3 in DNA: TGTGCCAGCAGCTTCCGGACAGGGAGCGGGGCCAACGTCCTGACTTTC. Residues: CASSFRTGSGANVLTF.

The chain carries TRBV14 and TRBJ2-1; 11 positions agree with TRBD2. Germline CDR1 SGHDN, CDR2 FVKESK. CDR3 length: 16 residues. The V gene end was trimmed by 5 bases and the J gene end by 2 bases; junction bases not matched to a gene: 5. The CDR3 loop reads CASSLISGGAYNEQFF. As DNA, the CDR3 is TGTGCCAGCAGCTTAATTAGCGGGGGGGCCTACAATGAGCAGTTCTTC.

J is TRBJ1-2 and V is TRBV9; maybe TRBD1 (5 bases). Germline CDR1 reads SGDLS; CDR2 reads YYNGEE. Trimming removed 4 bases at V and 2 bases at J, with 12 bases between. The CDR3 extends over 14 amino acids. CDR3 in amino acids: CASSSSDSNYGYTF. In DNA, the CDR3 is TGTGCCAGCAGCTCCTCCGACAGCAACTATGGCTACACCTTC.

V is TRBV2 and J is TRBJ1-4; D may be TRBD1 (6 bases). The germline V gene encodes CDR1 SNHLY and CDR2 FYNNEI. This CDR3 spans 14 amino acids. Trimming took off 5 bases at V and 4 bases at J, with 11 bases between the two ends. CDR3 in DNA: TGTGCCAGCAGTACAGGGATAGGTAATGAAAAACTGTTTTTT. Protein sequence: CASSTGIGNEKLFF.

This clone is a singleton in its sample. The V call is TRBV11-2, the J call TRBJ2-1; D gene unclear. Germline-derived CDR1 and CDR2 are SGHAT and FQNNGV. The CDR3 consists of 12 residues. The germline V and J ends were trimmed by 5 bases and 3 bases, with 5 bases remaining between them. The CDR3 DNA sequence: TGTGCCAGCAGCCCGGACTACAATGAGCAGTTCTTC. This gives the protein CASSPDYNEQFF.

This sequence joins TRBV2 and TRBJ1-5; D ambiguous. Looked up from germline, CDR1 is SNHLY and CDR2 is FYNNEI. The CDR3 has 15 amino acids. The germline V and J ends were trimmed by 3 bases and 1 base, with 10 bases remaining between them. CDR3 protein: CASSDRTLSNQPQHF. CDR3 nucleotide sequence: TGTGCCAGCAGTGATAGAACATTGAGCAATCAGCCCCAGCATTTT.

The gene calls are TRBV7-9 and TRBJ1-5, with D possibly TRBD1 on 5 matching bases. This CDR3 contains 13 residues. The germline CDR1 and CDR2 sequences are SEHNR and FQNEAQ (reference sequence). Trimming stripped 5 bases from V and 5 bases from J, with 10 bases between. CDR3 sequence (DNA): TGTGCCAGCAGCCGGGGGTTTCATCAGCCCCAGCATTTT. Encoded protein: CASSRGFHQPQHF.

This chain links TRBV29-1 with TRBJ1-1; a possible D gene is TRBD1 (5 bases). The ends were cut back, 6 bases at V and 0 bases at J, with 20 bases in the middle. The CDR3 contains 16 residues. The germline V gene has CDR1 SQVTM and CDR2 ANQGSEA. The CDR3 reads CSVGTIGGPLNTEAFF. Written as DNA, the CDR3 is TGCAGCGTGGGAACAATCGGGGGACCCCTGAACACTGAAGCTTTCTTT. The complete variable domain, with remaining parts taken from reference TRBV29-1 and TRBJ1-1, reads SAVISQKPSRDICQRGTSLTIQCQVDSQVTMMFWYRQQPGQSLTLIATANQGSEATYESGFVIDKFPISRPNLTFSTLTVSNMSPEDSSIYLCSVGTIGGPLNTEAFFGQGTRLTVV.

The chain couples TRBV18 to TRBJ1-1; 8 positions agree with TRBD1. The CDR3 has 13 amino acids. Germline V gene sequence: CDR1 KGHSH, CDR2 LQKENI. V shed 4 bases and J 5 bases; nucleotides not matched to a gene: 3. As DNA, the CDR3 is TGTGCCAGCTCACACGACAGGGGAACTGAAGCTTTCTTT. This encodes CASSHDRGTEAFF.

This chain uses TRBV6-6 with TRBJ1-1, with 9 bases that match TRBD1. This CDR3 is built from 16 residues. Germline loops: CDR1 MNHNY, CDR2 SVGAGI (reference sequence). V gave up 5 bases and J gave up 1 base; unmatched junction bases: 8. The CDR3 sequence is CASSPQGAGWNTEAFF. DNA of the CDR3: TGTGCCAGCAGTCCACAGGGGGCTGGGTGGAACACTGAAGCTTTCTTT.

The rearrangement uses TRBV19 and TRBJ1-1; D is ambiguous. The germline V and J ends were trimmed by 7 bases and 9 bases, with 15 bases remaining between them. CDR3 length equals 12 residues. Germline V gene lookup returns CDR1 LNHDA and CDR2 SQIVND (reference sequence). The CDR3 bases are TGTGCCAGTACCATGCCAGGCCCTCAAGCTTTCTTT. This translates into CASTMPGPQAFF. Complete variable domain (other parts from reference TRBV19 and TRBJ1-1): DGGITQSPKYLFRKEGQNVTLSCEQNLNHDAMYWYRQDPGQGLRLIYYSQIVNDFQKGDIAEGYSVSREKKESFPLTVTSAQKNPTAFYLCASTMPGPQAFFGQGTRLTVV.

V is TRBV19 and J is TRBJ1-4; 7 nucleotides align to TRBD1. V shed 6 bases, J shed 4 bases, and the junction held 11 bases outside the gene matches. CDR1 is LNHDA and CDR2 is SQIVND in the germline V gene (reference sequence). This CDR3 has 16 amino acids. CDR3 DNA sequence: TGTGCCAGTAGAAGGGGTAACAGGGGCCTTAATGAAAAACTGTTTTTT. Its translation is CASRRGNRGLNEKLFF. Full variable domain (remainder filled in from reference TRBV19 and TRBJ1-4): DGGITQSPKYLFRKEGQNVTLSCEQNLNHDAMYWYRQDPGQGLRLIYYSQIVNDFQKGDIAEGYSVSREKKESFPLTVTSAQKNPTAFYLCASRRGNRGLNEKLFFGSGTQLSVL.

The chain recombines TRBV9 with TRBJ2-2; 9 bases agree with TRBD1. CDR1 is SGDLS, CDR2 YYNGEE, per germline. V lost 7 bases and J lost 4; bases outside the gene matches: 11. This CDR3 is built from 16 residues. The CDR3 coding sequence is TGTGCCAGCGGACGGGGACAGGGATCGGCCACCGGGGAGCTGTTTTTT. It is translated as CASGRGQGSATGELFF. Full variable domain (remainder filled in from reference TRBV9 and TRBJ2-2): DSGVTQTPKHLITATGQRVTLRCSPRSGDLSVYWYQQSLDQGLQFLIQYYNGEERAKGNILERFSAQQFPDLHSELNLSSLELGDSALYFCASGRGQGSATGELFFGEGSRLTVL.

The rearrangement uses TRBV3-1 (or the pseudogene TRBV3-2) and TRBJ1-2, with a weak D call TRBD1 (5 bases). Per germline, CDR1 LGHDT and CDR2 YNNKEL (reference sequence). CDR3 length equals 14 residues. V was clipped by 2 bases and J by 6 bases, with 13 bases between them. The CDR3 DNA reads as TGTGCCAGCAGCCAATCCGCCGGGGCGAATGGCTACACCTTC. The encoded protein is CASSQSAGANGYTF.

V gene TRBV9 combines with J gene TRBJ2-3, with D possibly matching TRBD2 (6 bases). V was cut by 2 bases and J by 2 bases, with 9 bases left in between. Germline CDR1 SGDLS, CDR2 YYNGEE. The CDR3 spans 14 residues. Here the CDR3 DNA reads TGTGCCAGCAGCGTGGGGGACTTCACAGATACGCAGTATTTT. It encodes CASSVGDFTDTQYF.

The chain uses TRBV10-3 and TRBJ2-6; maybe TRBD2 (6 bases). CDR3 length: 17 residues. Per germline, CDR1 ENHRY and CDR2 SYGVKD. V lost 0 bases and J 2 bases, leaving 11 bases between the germline ends. CDR3 amino acids: CAISESAGRTGANVLTF. The CDR3 DNA reads TGTGCCATCAGTGAGTCAGCAGGGAGGACTGGGGCCAACGTCCTGACTTTC.